This T cell receptor beta chain is drawn from a study of blood T cells in healthy people across ages (dated by TCRdb to between 2014 and 2016). With regard to the full study: Template switching captured roughly one uniquely barcoded TCR beta cDNA molecule per two T cells in model experiments. Donors of different ages were randomly distributed across sequencing lanes to avoid experimental bias. Four age groups were formed from the donors: young (average approximately 15 years), middle-aged (around 37), aged (62) and long-lived (around 82). Using deep sequencing normalized with unique cDNA molecular identifiers, the study measured how TCR beta repertoire diversity changes with age. Using the same blood draw, the study looked at two additional independent replicas of 1 million unique cDNA reads for two donors, one aged 18 to 30 and the other aged 80 or older.

The full study reports these points: Estimates of total diversity based on one million sequenced T cells were considered lower bounds and underestimates. Compared with the aged group, the long-lived group had more naive CD4+ T cells, fewer expanded clones and increased TCR diversity, suggesting age selection. There was a strong correlation between observed TCR beta diversity and the percentage of naive T cells measured by flow cytometry. Conclusive comparison of naive and antigen-experienced compartments was prevented by the profiling of bulk unsorted PBMCs. Observed TCR beta diversity per million T cells fell roughly linearly with age, and a significant reduction was already apparent by age approximately 41. Donor CMV infection status was unknown, potentially confounding age-related changes in expanded clonotypes.

Systemically healthy Caucasian individuals from Russia, 39 in total and aged about 6 to 90 years, were included as donors. Approximately 10 milliliters of peripheral blood were collected from each donor into EDTA-treated Vacutainer tubes. Ficoll-Paque density-gradient centrifugation was used to isolate PBMCs, with at least 6 million obtained per sample. Trizol reagent was used to extract total RNA from PBMCs, with at least 6 micrograms per sample. For every donor, an aliquot of PBMCs went through flow cytometry to measure the percentages of naive CD45RAhigh/CD27high T cells. This clonotype was detected a few times. Its antigen is unknown. It has no much larger one-base neighbor in the sample; base qualities were not kept. The CDR3, from cysteine to phenylalanine, totals 13 residues. Only CDR3 DNA remains: 39 bases, in frame from the first base. The germline V gene provides CDR1 SNHLY and CDR2 FYNNEI. Deletion took 3 bases off V and 15 bases off J, with a span of 18 bases between the germline ends.

The library came from 5' RACE. TCRdb names Illumina HiSeq 2500 as the instrument used. A second PCR of roughly 6 to 11 cycles was performed with a sample-barcoded 5' primer and a J-beta primer mix. Each TCR beta cDNA molecule received a unique molecular identifier from a template-switch 5' adaptor carrying 12 random nucleotides. Each sample yielded at least 2.5 million CDR3-containing paired-end reads. The Mint cDNA synthesis kit, primed by a TRBC-specific oligonucleotide, was used to synthesize first-strand cDNA from all RNA. Following uracil-DNA glycosylase treatment, a first 18-cycle PCR with universal primers M1SS and BC2_uni_R was performed on all cDNA. In the source study's methods: Normalization of each sample was performed by random selection of 1 million high-quality reads, each carrying a distinct molecular identifier. Instead of being binned into consensus sequences, reads that shared molecular identifiers were thrown out. MiTCR, set to a Q25 quality threshold and the strictest error-elimination algorithm, was used for CDR3 identification, clonotype clustering and error correction. Lower-bound total TCR beta diversity was estimated with a nonparametric unseen species model using Euler transformation. TCRdb reworked the public reads: Q25 trimming with fastp, MiXCR clone assembly, productive beta chains retained. CDR3 protein sequences are deduplicated, and each keeps its most common genes and DNA. TCRdb's processing, not the authors' own work, is the source of the V and J calls. Counted in this sample were approximately 810,000 distinct CDR3 sequences; around 36% of them appeared once. The ten largest clonotypes hold 13% of the sample.

The chain couples TRBV2 to TRBJ2-1, and possibly TRBD2, on 6 matching bases. Material for sequencing was blood. The sequence was obtained from a man between 18 and 29 years old in good health. The CDR3 amino acid sequence is: CASSEEGSTGRFF. The DNA sequence is TGTGCCAGCAGTGAGGAGGGATCGACGGGGCGGTTCTTC. The reference TRBV2 and TRBJ2-1 proteins fill in what lies around the CDR3, so the full variable domain reads EPEVTQTPSHQVTQMGQEVILRCVPISNHLYFYWYRQILGQKVEFLVSFYNNEISEKSEIFDDQFSVERPDGSNFTLKIRSTKLEDSAMYFCASSEEGSTGRFFGPGTRLTVL.